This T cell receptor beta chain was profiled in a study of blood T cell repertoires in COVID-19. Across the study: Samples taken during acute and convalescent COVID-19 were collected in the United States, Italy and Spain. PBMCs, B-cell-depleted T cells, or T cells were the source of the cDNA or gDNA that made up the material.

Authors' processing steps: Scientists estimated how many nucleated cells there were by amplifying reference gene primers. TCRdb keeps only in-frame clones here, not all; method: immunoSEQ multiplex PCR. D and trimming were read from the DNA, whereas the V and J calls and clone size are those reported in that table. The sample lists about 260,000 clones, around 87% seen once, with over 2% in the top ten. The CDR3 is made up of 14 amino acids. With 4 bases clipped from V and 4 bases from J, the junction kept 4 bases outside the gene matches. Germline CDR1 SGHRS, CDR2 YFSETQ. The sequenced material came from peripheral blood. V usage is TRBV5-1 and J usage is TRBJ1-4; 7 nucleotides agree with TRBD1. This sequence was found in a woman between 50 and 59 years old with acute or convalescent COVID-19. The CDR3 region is CASSVRDSNEKLFF. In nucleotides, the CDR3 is TGCGCCAGCAGCGTCCGGGACAGTAATGAAAAACTGTTTTTT.